This entry lists 22 T cell receptor beta chains sequenced from one sample in a study of blood T cell repertoires in COVID-19. Measured with immunoSEQ multiplex PCR; TCRdb has only the in-frame clones, and not every one. The sample shows about 320,000 clones, 86% of them seen only once. The source material was peripheral blood. The source of these receptors is a woman between 45 and 65 years old with acute or convalescent COVID-19.

V is TRBV2 and J is TRBJ1-1, with D uncertain. Trimming shortened V by 4 bases and J by 4 bases, and 10 bases separated the two germline ends. This CDR3 spans 13 amino acids. Germline values: CDR1 SNHLY, CDR2 FYNNEI. The CDR3 loop is CASSAEPVTEAFF. CDR3 DNA: TGTGCCAGCAGTGCGGAGCCGGTCACTGAAGCTTTCTTT.

The rearrangement uses TRBV7-3 and TRBJ1-1; TRBD1 matches 10 bases. Germline assignment: CDR1 SGHTA and CDR2 FQGTGA. J was trimmed by 4 bases and V by 4 bases; bases with no gene match: 3. The CDR3 extends over 14 amino acids. CDR3 amino acids: CASSSRTGGTEAFF. The DNA of the CDR3 is TGTGCCAGCAGCTCCCGGACAGGGGGCACTGAAGCTTTCTTT.

This clone was seen a handful of times. The chain recombines TRBV5-1 with TRBJ1-3; D gene unclear. The V end lost 0 bases, the J end lost 0 bases, and 13 bases lay between the germline ends. The germline V gene has CDR1 SGHRS and CDR2 YFSETQ. The CDR3 covers 17 residues. CDR3 sequence (DNA): TGCGCCAGCAGCTTGGCCGTCGGTGCTATCTCTGGAAACACCATATATTTT. Its translation: CASSLAVGAISGNTIYF.

The chain has TRBV28 and TRBJ1-2; 7 nucleotides match TRBD1. Trimming took 3 bases from V and 5 from J; bases not matched to a gene: 6. The CDR3 has 14 amino acids. Germline CDR1 MDHEN, CDR2 SYDVKM. This CDR3 is CASSLAGGNYGYTF. The CDR3 DNA is TGTGCCAGCAGTTTGGCAGGGGGTAATTATGGCTACACCTTC.

V usage is TRBV24-1 and J usage is TRBJ1-4; 9 nucleotides agree with TRBD1. Germline V gives CDR1 KGHDR, CDR2 SFDVKD. The CDR3 contains 15 residues. V was clipped by 4 bases and J by 5 bases; unmatched bases: 4. CDR3 nucleotide sequence: TGTGCCACCAGTGACCACGGGACAGGGAATGAAAAACTGTTTTTT. Translating gives CATSDHGTGNEKLFF.

This clone was picked up one time. The chain uses TRBV30 and TRBJ1-5; 9 bases agree with TRBD1. Germline lookup yields CDR1 GTSNPN and CDR2 SVGIG (reference sequence). This CDR3 has 15 residues. J lost 1 base, V lost 0 bases, and 1 base had no gene match. CDR3 coding DNA: TGTGCCTGGAGTGTGGACAGGGGCAGCAATCAGCCCCAGCATTTT. It specifies CAWSVDRGSNQPQHF.

The chain recombines TRBV18 with TRBJ2-7, with D perhaps matching TRBD2 (7 bases). The CDR3 runs to 14 residues. V dropped 2 bases and J dropped 6 bases, with 14 bases sitting between them. Germline loops: CDR1 KGHSH, CDR2 LQKENI. The CDR3 nucleotides are TGTGCCAGCTCACCAATTGGGGGGGCTTCCGAGCAGTACTTC. Residues: CASSPIGGASEQYF. The full variable domain, with the rest looked up from reference TRBV18 and TRBJ2-7, is NAGVMQNPRHLVRRRGQEARLRCSPMKGHSHVYWYRQLPEEGLKFMVYLQKENIIDESGMPKERFSAEFPKEGPSILRIQQVVRGDSAAYFCASSPIGGASEQYFGPGTRLTVT.

The chain combines TRBV28 with TRBJ2-7; TRBD2 agrees at 7 bases. V was clipped by 2 bases and J by 5 bases; unmatched bases: 3. Germline lookup yields CDR1 MDHEN and CDR2 SYDVKM. The length of the CDR3 is 13 residues. CDR3 DNA: TGTGCCAGCAGTTTAGGGAGGGCCCACGAGCAGTACTTC. It codes for CASSLGRAHEQYF.

The table lists this clone with a count of one. The genes are TRBV19 and TRBJ1-4; perhaps TRBD1 as D (5 bases). This CDR3 comprises 14 residues. Trimming pared 5 bases from V and 7 bases from J, leaving 14 bases between. CDR1 LNHDA and CDR2 SQIVND come from the germline V gene (reference sequence). CDR3 in DNA: TGTGCCAGTAGTGACACAGGCGCTCGTGAAAAACTGTTTTTT. This translates into CASSDTGAREKLFF.

The J gene is TRBJ1-6, the V gene TRBV2; D remains ambiguous. The V gene's germline CDR1 is SNHLY and CDR2 FYNNEI. The CDR3 is made up of 14 amino acids. Deletions cut 3 bases from V and 10 bases from J, with 13 bases between. CDR3 in amino acids: CASSDEVLRSPLHF. The CDR3 region has the DNA TGTGCCAGCAGTGACGAAGTCCTGAGATCACCCCTCCACTTT.

J is TRBJ1-4 and V is TRBV4-2; perhaps TRBD1 as D (6 bases). The ends were cut back, 1 base at V and 0 bases at J, with 15 bases in the middle. Germline V gene sequence: CDR1 LGHNA, CDR2 YNFKEQ. This CDR3 is built from 18 residues. The DNA for the CDR3 is TGTGCCAGCAGCCAAGCTGCAGGGGAGACTACAACTAATGAAAAACTGTTTTTT. It translates to CASSQAAGETTTNEKLFF.

The rearrangement links TRBV7-2 to TRBJ2-1, with 8 bases that match TRBD2. The CDR3 loop spans 14 amino acids. Germline trimming cut 6 bases from V and 6 bases from J; bases unmatched to any gene: 7. Germline CDR1 reads SGHTA; CDR2 reads FQGNSA. The CDR3 sequence: CASRKMAGGNEQFF. The CDR3 coding sequence is TGTGCCAGCAGAAAGATGGCGGGAGGCAATGAGCAGTTCTTC.

This chain joins TRBV5-1 and TRBJ2-7; 8 nucleotides match TRBD1. CDR3 length: 13 amino acids. J gave up 3 bases and V 4 bases, and 3 bases lay outside the gene matches. Per germline, CDR1 SGHRS and CDR2 YFSETQ. DNA for the CDR3: TGCGCCAGCAGCCTAACAGGGGGCTACGAGCAGTACTTC. It codes for CASSLTGGYEQYF.

J is TRBJ1-1 and V is TRBV6-2 or TRBV6-3; D might be TRBD1 (6 bases). The germline gives CDR1 MNHEY, CDR2 SVGEGT. V was cut by 5 bases and J by 3 bases, with 16 bases left in between. CDR3 length equals 15 residues. The CDR3, as DNA: TGTGCCAGCAGTGCAATAAGGACAGCTTACACTGAAGCTTTCTTT. Its protein is CASSAIRTAYTEAFF.

Remarks on this clone: The sample holds other DNA sequences that translate to the same CDR3. V is TRBV28 and J is TRBJ1-1; TRBD1 aligns across 9 bases. Germline V lookup: CDR1 MDHEN, CDR2 SYDVKM. The CDR3 has 13 amino acids. V lost 6 bases and J lost 4; bases outside the gene matches: 3. The chain's CDR3 is CASRGGQGTEAFF. The CDR3 nucleotides are TGTGCCAGCAGGGGGGGACAGGGCACTGAAGCTTTCTTT.

The chain links TRBV19 to TRBJ2-1; 11 bases fit TRBD2. CDR1 is LNHDA and CDR2 is SQIVND in the germline V gene (reference sequence). V was pared by 5 bases and J by 2 bases, with 2 bases of the junction left unmatched. This CDR3 is 15 amino acids long. The CDR3, as DNA: TGTGCCAGTAGTGTGACTAGCGGGGCCTACAATGAGCAGTTCTTC. The encoded protein is CASSVTSGAYNEQFF.

The rearrangement links TRBV28 to TRBJ2-1; tentative D call: TRBD2 (5 bases). The CDR3 consists of 17 residues. Trimming took 5 bases from V and 2 from J, leaving 19 bases between them. CDR1 and CDR2 (germline): MDHEN, SYDVKM. The CDR3 DNA sequence: TGTGCCAGCAGTGGCAAAGGACTTGGTAGGGCCTACAATGAGCAGTTCTTC. This translates into CASSGKGLGRAYNEQFF.

The rearrangement links TRBV5-6 to TRBJ1-3; D is possibly TRBD1 (5 bases). Per germline, CDR1 SGHDT and CDR2 YYEEEE. The CDR3 covers 12 residues. The ends were cut back, 7 bases at V and 4 bases at J, with 9 bases in the middle. The CDR3 reads CASQGRGNTIYF. DNA of the CDR3: TGTGCCAGCCAGGGTCGGGGAAACACCATATATTTT.

The chain recombines TRBV10-3 with TRBJ1-1; D uncertain. Trimming shortened V by 2 bases and J by 3 bases, and 16 bases separated the two germline ends. The CDR3 is 16 residues long. The germline V gene has CDR1 ENHRY and CDR2 SYGVKD. The CDR3 DNA follows: TGTGCCATCAGTGAGCCCATCAGGTTCGGCTACACTGAAGCTTTCTTT. Translated, it gives CAISEPIRFGYTEAFF.

The chain employs TRBV27 and TRBJ1-1, with D possibly being TRBD1 (5 bases). The CDR3 sequence is 13 residues long. Trimming cost V 3 bases and J 7 bases, with 12 bases left between them. The V gene's germline CDR1 is MNHEY and CDR2 SMNVEV (reference sequence). CDR3 sequence reads: CASSFSRVSEAFF. In nucleotides, the CDR3 is TGTGCCAGCAGTTTTTCCAGGGTTAGTGAAGCTTTCTTT.

In this sample, this clone turned up a few times. The chain combines TRBV6-2 or TRBV6-3 with TRBJ2-7; D not resolved. Trimming removed 2 bases at V and 4 bases at J, with 15 bases between. CDR3 length equals 15 residues. The germline V gene encodes CDR1 MNHEY and CDR2 SVGEGT. CDR3 protein: CASSYGSPKLYEQYF. The CDR3, as DNA: TGTGCCAGCAGTTACGGTAGCCCTAAACTTTACGAGCAGTACTTC.

The CDR3 here is CASSFGGSGNTIYF. In DNA form, the CDR3 reads TGTGCCAGCAGCTTTGGCGGCTCTGGAAACACCATATATTTT. This chain links TRBV11-2 with TRBJ1-3; D unclear. V was shortened by 3 bases and J by 0 bases, with 6 bases between the two germline ends. CDR1 and CDR2 from the germline V gene are SGHAT and FQNNGV. CDR3 length: 14 amino acids. The complete variable domain, with remaining parts taken from reference TRBV11-2 and TRBJ1-3, reads EAGVAQSPRYKIIEKRQSVAFWCNPISGHATLYWYQQILGQGPKLLIQFQNNGVVDDSQLPKDRFSAERLKGVDSTLKIQPAKLEDSAVYLCASSFGGSGNTIYFGEGSWLTVV.